This entry lists 4 T cell receptor beta chains sequenced from one sample in a study of blood T cell repertoires in COVID-19. Here immunoSEQ multiplex PCR was the method, and the copy in TCRdb shows in-frame clones only, minus some. The sample includes about 250,000 clones, under 85% of them seen just once. The specimen sequenced was peripheral blood. The receptors here all came from a human donor in a cohort sampled during active COVID-19.

V and J are TRBV6-5 and TRBJ2-7; 7 positions agree with TRBD1. The CDR3 is 16 amino acids. V was pared by 2 bases and J by 3 bases, with 10 bases of the junction left unmatched. Germline values: CDR1 MNHEY, CDR2 SVGAGI. CDR3 nucleotide sequence: TGTGCCAGCAGTTACCCAGCCGGGCAGGGGGTCTACGAGCAGTACTTC. As protein: CASSYPAGQGVYEQYF.

The rearrangement uses TRBV19 and TRBJ2-1; 7 positions match TRBD2. Germline values: CDR1 LNHDA, CDR2 SQIVND (reference sequence). The CDR3 runs to 13 residues. The V segment lost 5 bases and the J segment 10 bases; nucleotides outside the gene matches: 8. This chain's CDR3 is CASSEGLPGEQFF. CDR3 DNA: TGTGCCAGTAGTGAGGGACTACCGGGCGAGCAGTTCTTC.

Only a few counts were recorded for this clone. The chain carries TRBV6-5 and TRBJ1-1, with 7 bases aligning to TRBD1. CDR1 is MNHEY, CDR2 SVGAGI, per germline. V gave up 0 bases and J gave up 3 bases; unmatched junction bases: 4. This CDR3 contains 15 residues. DNA for the CDR3: TGTGCCAGCAGTTACTCGCGCAGGGGGGACACTGAAGCTTTCTTT. Translated, it gives CASSYSRRGDTEAFF.

This chain uses TRBV4-1 with TRBJ2-2; maybe TRBD2 (5 bases). The CDR3 consists of 16 residues. Trimming removed 0 bases at V and 4 bases at J, with 12 bases between. Germline CDR1 MGHRA, CDR2 YSYEKL. The CDR3 reads CASSQDQASRTGELFF. The CDR3, as DNA: TGCGCCAGCAGCCAAGACCAAGCTAGCCGCACCGGGGAGCTGTTTTTT.